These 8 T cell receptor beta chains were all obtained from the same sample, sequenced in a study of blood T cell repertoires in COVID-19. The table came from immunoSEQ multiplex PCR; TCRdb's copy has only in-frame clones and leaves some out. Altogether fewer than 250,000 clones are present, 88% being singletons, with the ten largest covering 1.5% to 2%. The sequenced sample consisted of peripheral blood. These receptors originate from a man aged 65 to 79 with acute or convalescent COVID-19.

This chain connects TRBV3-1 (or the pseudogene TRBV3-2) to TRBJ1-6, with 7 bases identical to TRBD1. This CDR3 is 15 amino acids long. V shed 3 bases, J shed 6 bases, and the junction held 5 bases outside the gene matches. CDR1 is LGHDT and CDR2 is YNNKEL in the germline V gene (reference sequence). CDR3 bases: TGTGCCAGCAGCCAGTCCGGGACAGCTAATTCACCCCTCCACTTT. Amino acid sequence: CASSQSGTANSPLHF.

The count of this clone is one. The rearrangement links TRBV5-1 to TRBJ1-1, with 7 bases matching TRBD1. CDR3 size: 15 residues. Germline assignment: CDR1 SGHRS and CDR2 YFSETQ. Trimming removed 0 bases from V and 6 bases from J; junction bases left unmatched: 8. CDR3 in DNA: TGCGCCAGCAGCTTGGCCGAAGGCAGGGGGTCTGAAGCTTTCTTT. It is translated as CASSLAEGRGSEAFF. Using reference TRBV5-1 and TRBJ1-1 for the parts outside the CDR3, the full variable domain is KAGVTQTPRYLIKTRGQQVTLSCSPISGHRSVSWYQQTPGQGLQFLFEYFSETQRNKGNFPGRFSGRQFSNSRSEMNVSTLELGDSALYLCASSLAEGRGSEAFFGQGTRLTVV.

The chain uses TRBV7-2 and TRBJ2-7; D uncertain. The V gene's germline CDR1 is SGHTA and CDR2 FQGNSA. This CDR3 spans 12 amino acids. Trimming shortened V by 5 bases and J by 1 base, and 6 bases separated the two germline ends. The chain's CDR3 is CASSQTSYEQYF. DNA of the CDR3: TGTGCCAGCAGCCAAACATCCTACGAGCAGTACTTC.

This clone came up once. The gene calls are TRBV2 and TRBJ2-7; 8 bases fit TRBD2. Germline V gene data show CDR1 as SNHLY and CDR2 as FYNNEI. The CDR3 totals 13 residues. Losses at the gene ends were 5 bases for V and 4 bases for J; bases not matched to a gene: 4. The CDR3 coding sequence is TGTGCCAGCAGTCACGGGGGGGCTTACGAGCAGTACTTC. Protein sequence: CASSHGGAYEQYF.

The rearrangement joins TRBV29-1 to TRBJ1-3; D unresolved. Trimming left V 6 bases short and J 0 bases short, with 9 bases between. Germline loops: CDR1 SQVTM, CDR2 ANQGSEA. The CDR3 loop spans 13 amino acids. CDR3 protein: CSVRQNSGNTIYF. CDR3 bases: TGCAGCGTACGACAAAACTCTGGAAACACCATATATTTT.

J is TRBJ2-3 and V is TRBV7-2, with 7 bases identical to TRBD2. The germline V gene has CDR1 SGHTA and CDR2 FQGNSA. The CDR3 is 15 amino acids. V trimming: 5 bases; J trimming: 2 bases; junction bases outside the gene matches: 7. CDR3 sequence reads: CASSGGVGVTDTQYF. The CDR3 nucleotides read TGTGCCAGCAGCGGGGGGGTGGGAGTCACAGATACGCAGTATTTT.

The CDR3 nucleotides read TGTGCCAGCAGTTCACCGGGACTAGCGGGAAATGAGCAGTTCTTC. Translated: CASSSPGLAGNEQFF. The chain employs TRBV28 and TRBJ2-1; 13 bases match TRBD2. V lost 4 bases and J lost 7; bases outside the gene matches: 4. Germline V gene sequence: CDR1 MDHEN, CDR2 SYDVKM. The CDR3 sequence is 15 residues long.

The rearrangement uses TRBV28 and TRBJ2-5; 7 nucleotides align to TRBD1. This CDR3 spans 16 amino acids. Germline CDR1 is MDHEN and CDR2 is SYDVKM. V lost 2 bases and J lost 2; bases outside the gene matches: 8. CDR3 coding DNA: TGTGCCAGCAGTTTACGACCCTGGACAGGTCAAGAGACCCAGTACTTC. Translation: CASSLRPWTGQETQYF.